This passage covers 16 T cell receptor beta chains from one sample sequenced in a study of T cells in Graves' hyperthyroidism and ophthalmopathy (dated by TCRdb to the late 2010s). Libraries were built with multiplex PCR. TCRdb lists the instrument as Illumina HiSeq 2000. Amplification of TCR beta CDR3 regions was carried out from RNA transcripts. The first round of RT-PCR for the TCR CDR3 was performed with the HTBI primer set and the Qiagen OneStep RT-PCR kit. Starting from the raw public reads, TCRdb applied fastp trimming at Q25, assembled clones with MiXCR and retained in-frame beta chains. When rows share a CDR3 protein, they turn into one entry using the most common DNA and genes. Here the sample has over 500,000 distinct CDR3 sequences; about 14% occur a single time. Roughly 14% of the sample lies in the top ten. The sample taken for sequencing was blood. The receptors here all came from a woman aged 40 to 49 with Graves' hyperthyroidism.

This clonotype was detected only a few times. The rearrangement links TRBV18 to TRBJ2-1; 10 bases match TRBD1. CDR1 and CDR2 (germline): KGHSH, LQKENI. V lost 0 bases, J lost 7 bases, and 18 bases stayed unmatched. The CDR3 is made up of 20 amino acids. CDR3 sequence: CASSPPLSESDRGLRNEQFF. The DNA of the CDR3 is TGTGCCAGCTCACCACCGCTGAGTGAGTCCGACAGGGGGCTGAGGAATGAGCAGTTCTTC.

This clonotype appeared many times. V usage is TRBV2 and J usage is TRBJ2-7; D remains unclear. Trimming shortened V by 7 bases and J by 3 bases, and 16 bases separated the two germline ends. CDR1 SNHLY and CDR2 FYNNEI come from the germline V gene. The CDR3 length is 14 residues. In nucleotides, the CDR3 is TGTGCCAGCAAGGACGGAACTATAAACTACGAGCAGTACTTC. Translation gives CASKDGTINYEQYF.

This clonotype has a count of ten or more. The chain uses TRBV3-1 and TRBJ1-2; the D is unclear. The CDR3 loop spans 14 amino acids. Trimming stripped 4 bases from V and 0 bases from J, with 9 bases between. From germline, CDR1 is LGHDT and CDR2 YNNKEL (reference sequence). The CDR3 sequence is CASSPEISNYGYTF. For the CDR3, the DNA is TGTGCCAGCAGCCCCGAGATATCTAACTATGGCTACACCTTC.

This clonotype was observed a handful of times. This chain joins TRBV14 and TRBJ1-3; D is unresolved. The CDR3 consists of 13 residues. V was clipped by 3 bases and J by 2 bases, with 5 bases between them. Looked up from germline, CDR1 is SGHDN and CDR2 is FVKESK. The CDR3 nucleotides are TGTGCCAGCAGCCAGGTGACTGGAAACACCATATATTTT. Translating it yields CASSQVTGNTIYF.

V gene TRBV9 combines with J gene TRBJ2-2; maybe TRBD1 (5 bases). Germline loops: CDR1 SGDLS, CDR2 YYNGEE. This CDR3 has 15 residues. The ends were cut back, 5 bases at V and 1 base at J, with 12 bases in the middle. The CDR3 loop reads CASRDGQWNTGELFF. The CDR3 DNA sequence: TGTGCCAGCAGAGACGGACAATGGAACACCGGGGAGCTGTTTTTT.

The V call is TRBV18, the J call TRBJ1-3; D is uncertain. Germline values: CDR1 KGHSH, CDR2 LQKENI. This CDR3 is 15 amino acids long. With 3 bases removed from V and 0 bases from J, the gap between germline ends came to 9 bases. CDR3: CASSPQHPSGNTIYF. The CDR3 nucleotides read TGTGCCAGCTCACCGCAACACCCCTCTGGAAACACCATATATTTT.

With respect to this clonotype: The conserved phenylalanine or tryptophan normally closing the CDR3 is absent here, so this likely arose from a read error. The V and J genes are TRBV3-1 and TRBJ1-1, with 8 bases identical to TRBD1. The ends lost 4 bases at V and 5 bases at J; junction bases unmatched: 12. The germline V gene encodes CDR1 LGHDT and CDR2 YNNKEL (reference sequence). The CDR3 totals 16 residues. This CDR3 reads CASSPSGQGGRTEAFL. CDR3 nucleotide sequence: TGTGCCAGCAGCCCCTCAGGACAGGGTGGTAGGACTGAAGCTTTCCTT.

This clonotype appeared once. The junction shows a germline mismatch at one end, possibly a read error. V usage is TRBV3-1 and J usage is TRBJ2-3; D uncertain. Germline loops: CDR1 LGHDT, CDR2 YNNKEL (reference sequence). CDR3 length: 12 residues. CDR3 in DNA: TGTGCCAACAGCCAAGCCTTGGGTACGCAGTATTTT. Encoded protein: CANSQALGTQYF.

At least ten counts were recorded for this clonotype. J is TRBJ2-1 and V is TRBV2; TRBD2 matches at 9 bases. With V trimmed by 4 bases and J by 9 bases, 10 bases remained unmatched. Per germline, CDR1 SNHLY and CDR2 FYNNEI. This CDR3 comprises 15 residues. The CDR3 DNA follows: TGTGCCAGCAGTGGGGTTAGCGGGAGAGGCGGTGAGCAGTTCTTC. Its translation is CASSGVSGRGGEQFF.

This clonotype was seen a handful of times. The chain has TRBV5-1 and TRBJ2-6, with 11 bases that match TRBD2. Germline-derived CDR1 and CDR2 are SGHRS and YFSETQ. Germline trimming cut 3 bases from V and 8 bases from J; bases unmatched to any gene: 4. CDR3 size: 15 residues. CDR3: CASSWGLAETNVLTF. CDR3 DNA sequence: TGCGCCAGCAGCTGGGGACTAGCGGAAACCAACGTCCTGACTTTC.

This clonotype was observed many times. The chain combines TRBV3-1 with TRBJ2-5; D is undetermined. Germline CDR1 LGHDT, CDR2 YNNKEL (reference sequence). The CDR3 sequence is 12 residues long. The germline V and J ends were trimmed by 1 base and 5 bases, with 5 bases remaining between them. This CDR3 reads CASSQVYETQYF. The CDR3 DNA is TGTGCCAGCAGCCAAGTTTACGAGACCCAGTACTTC.

The rearrangement links TRBV4-2 to TRBJ2-7; 8 bases are a match to TRBD2. CDR3 size: 15 residues. The V gene's germline CDR1 is LGHNA and CDR2 YNFKEQ. The V gene end was trimmed by 4 bases and the J gene end by 2 bases; junction bases not matched to a gene: 7. Here the CDR3 DNA reads TGTGCCAGCAGCCGGAGGCTAGCGGGTCCCTACGAGCAGTACTTC. This translates into CASSRRLAGPYEQYF.

Ten or more counts support this clonotype. V gene TRBV12-3 or TRBV12-4 combines with J gene TRBJ1-2; a weak D match, TRBD1 (5 bases). Trimming removed 5 bases from V and 2 bases from J, with 9 bases in between. This CDR3 comprises 13 residues. The CDR3 loop is CASSQTVNYGYTF. Written as DNA, the CDR3 is TGTGCCAGCAGTCAGACAGTAAACTATGGCTACACCTTC.

The rearrangement links TRBV6-5 to TRBJ1-6; D gene unclear. CDR1 and CDR2 from the germline V gene are MNHEY and SVGAGI. Trimming took 4 bases from V and 5 from J, leaving 15 bases between them. The CDR3 sequence is 16 residues long. CDR3 in DNA: TGTGCCAGCAGTTCCCAGGCAGAGGGCGATAATTCACCCCTCCACTTT. Protein product: CASSSQAEGDNSPLHF.

This clonotype was counted at least ten times. CDR3 nucleotides: TGTGCCAGCAGACAGACGCTTGACACTGAAGCTTTCTTT. It yields the protein CASRQTLDTEAFF. The chain links TRBV7-9 to TRBJ1-1, with D uncertain. Germline V gene sequence: CDR1 SEHNR, CDR2 FQNEAQ (reference sequence). This CDR3 contains 13 residues. The germline V and J ends were trimmed by 6 bases and 3 bases, with 11 bases remaining between them.

The table lists this clonotype with a count of one. This chain connects TRBV12-3 or TRBV12-4 to TRBJ2-3; D is possibly TRBD2 (6 bases). V was pared by 4 bases and J by 0 bases, with 14 bases between. This CDR3 has 16 residues. Written as DNA, the CDR3 is TGTGCCAGCAGTTCTATTCGAGCGGGTAGCACAGATACGCAGTATTTT. Translated, it gives CASSSIRAGSTDTQYF.